The 19 T cell receptor beta chains given below trace back to one sample, sequenced in a study of OX40 agonist ivuxolimab in advanced cancers. The method was immunoSEQ multiplex PCR; TCRdb's version includes in-frame clones alone and lacks a portion of them. The repertoire holds tens of thousands of clones, 91% seen once, with 10% to 15% in the top ten. The sequencing used CD4+ or CD8+ T cells sorted from blood, collected in a trial of the OX40 agonist ivuxolimab. All receptors derive from an adult with an advanced solid tumor such as melanoma, head and neck, liver or kidney cancer.

The V gene is TRBV9, the J gene TRBJ1-1, with D tentatively TRBD1 (6 bases). Per germline, CDR1 SGDLS and CDR2 YYNGEE. This CDR3 has 14 residues. The V and J ends lost 6 bases and 5 bases respectively, with 17 bases between them. The CDR3 loop reads CASTKDSSRTEAFF. CDR3 nucleotides: TGTGCCAGCACCAAGGACAGTAGCAGGACTGAAGCTTTCTTT.

The chain uses TRBV4-1 and TRBJ2-1; D might be TRBD2 (6 bases). Looked up from germline, CDR1 is MGHRA and CDR2 is YSYEKL. This CDR3 has 14 residues. V was cut by 2 bases and J by 12 bases, with 17 bases left in between. In DNA, the CDR3 is TGCGCCAGCAGCCAACTAAGAGCGACTAGTCTGCAGTTCTTC. Its translation is CASSQLRATSLQFF.

V usage is TRBV18 and J usage is TRBJ1-1; D unresolved. Germline lookup yields CDR1 KGHSH and CDR2 LQKENI. Between the trimmed V and J ends, which lost 2 bases and 6 bases, there was a span of 7 bases. The CDR3 is made up of 12 amino acids. The CDR3 loop reads CASSPVRAEAFF. CDR3 bases: TGTGCCAGCTCACCAGTAAGAGCTGAAGCTTTCTTT.

The chain joins TRBV28 to TRBJ1-5, with a possible D match to TRBD1 (5 bases). Germline CDR1 MDHEN, CDR2 SYDVKM. V was pared by 5 bases and J by 5 bases, with 19 bases between. There are 16 residues in the CDR3. The CDR3 coding sequence is TGTGCCAGCAGTCCTCGGACCGCAACGGGACATCAGCCCCAGCATTTT. Its protein is CASSPRTATGHQPQHF.

This clone has only one observation. The CDR3, as DNA: TGTGCCAGCAGTCCGACAGGGGCCAACTATGGCTACACCTTC. It encodes CASSPTGANYGYTF. The genes are TRBV7-2 and TRBJ1-2, with 8 bases lining up with TRBD1. The CDR3 has 14 residues. Germline CDR1 reads SGHTA; CDR2 reads FQGNSA. J gave up 2 bases and V 6 bases, and 5 bases lay outside the gene matches.

J is TRBJ1-4 and V is TRBV28, with TRBD1 as a possible D gene (6 bases). Germline V gene data show CDR1 as MDHEN and CDR2 as SYDVKM. The CDR3 has 19 residues. Trimming took 5 bases from V and 2 from J, leaving 24 bases between them. The CDR3 loop is CASSPPQGKEGGTNEKLFF. CDR3 bases: TGTGCCAGCAGTCCCCCTCAGGGGAAGGAGGGTGGCACTAATGAAAAACTGTTTTTT.

The chain is built from TRBV2 and TRBJ2-7, with 9 bases matching TRBD2. Germline CDR1 reads SNHLY; CDR2 reads FYNNEI. The V gene end was trimmed by 6 bases and the J gene end by 6 bases; junction bases not matched to a gene: 9. This CDR3 region has 14 residues. CDR3 DNA sequence: TGTGCCAGCAGCCCGTGGACTAGCGAGGCCGAGCAGTACTTC. It codes for CASSPWTSEAEQYF. Variable domain in full (rest from reference TRBV2 and TRBJ2-7): EPEVTQTPSHQVTQMGQEVILRCVPISNHLYFYWYRQILGQKVEFLVSFYNNEISEKSEIFDDQFSVERPDGSNFTLKIRSTKLEDSAMYFCASSPWTSEAEQYFGPGTRLTVT.

J is TRBJ2-1 and V is TRBV10-1; no clear D. This CDR3 region has 13 residues. Germline CDR1 is WNHNN and CDR2 is SYGVQD (reference sequence). Between the trimmed V and J ends, which lost 10 bases and 8 bases, there was a span of 18 bases. DNA for the CDR3: TGCGCCACCTTCAAGCCCCGCATTTATGAGCAGTTCTTC. Its translation: CATFKPRIYEQFF.

The CDR3 loop reads CASSSPSGGGFAEAFF. CDR3 in DNA: TGTGCCAGCAGTTCTCCATCCGGGGGGGGATTCGCTGAAGCTTTCTTT. The chain recombines TRBV28 with TRBJ1-1, with D possibly being TRBD1 (5 bases). Between the trimmed V and J ends, which lost 4 bases and 6 bases, there was a span of 21 bases. This CDR3 contains 16 residues. In germline, CDR1 is MDHEN, CDR2 SYDVKM.

This rearrangement joins TRBV18 to TRBJ2-7; no reliable D call. V lost 1 base, J lost 3 bases, and 10 bases lay in between. The CDR3 has 14 amino acids. The germline gives CDR1 KGHSH, CDR2 LQKENI. The CDR3 DNA reads TGTGCCAGCTCACCACGAGGCGGAGTCTACGAGCAGTACTTC. It is translated as CASSPRGGVYEQYF.

The chain joins TRBV5-4 to TRBJ1-1; D might be TRBD1 (5 bases). The V and J ends lost 1 base and 1 base respectively, with 8 bases between them. Germline V gives CDR1 SGHNT, CDR2 YYREEE (reference sequence). CDR3 length: 14 amino acids. The CDR3 bases are TGTGCCAGCAGCTTGACAGGAGCGAACACTGAAGCTTTCTTT. Translating it yields CASSLTGANTEAFF.

V is TRBV5-3 and J is TRBJ1-1; TRBD1 matches 7 bases. TRBV5-3 is annotated as an ORF whose role is uncertain. The junction had 8 bases not matched to a gene; V was cut back by 8 bases and J by 1 base. The CDR3 runs 14 residues. The CDR3 region has the DNA TGTGCCAGCACAGGGGAGCGGGGGAACACTGAAGCTTTCTTT. The encoded protein is CASTGERGNTEAFF.

V usage is TRBV7-9 and J usage is TRBJ1-2; TRBD1 matches 8 bases. Germline trimming cut 3 bases from V and 5 bases from J; bases unmatched to any gene: 5. Germline V gives CDR1 SEHNR, CDR2 FQNEAQ (reference sequence). There are 14 residues in the CDR3. CDR3 nucleotide sequence: TGTGCCAGCAGCTTCGGGACAGGACCATATGGCTACACCTTC. It translates to CASSFGTGPYGYTF. Full variable domain (remainder filled in from reference TRBV7-9 and TRBJ1-2): DTGVSQNPRHKITKRGQNVTFRCDPISEHNRLYWYRQTLGQGPEFLTYFQNEAQLEKSRLLSDRFSAERPKGSFSTLEIQRTEQGDSAMYLCASSFGTGPYGYTFGSGTRLTVV.

The DNA of the CDR3 is TGCGCCAGCAGCCTCGAGGACAGGTCGGTCGAGACCCAGTACTTC. This codes for CASSLEDRSVETQYF. The chain combines TRBV4-1 with TRBJ2-5, with 7 bases that match TRBD1. The CDR3 is 15 amino acids. CDR1 and CDR2 from the germline V gene are MGHRA and YSYEKL. Trimming took 4 bases from V and 5 from J; bases not matched to a gene: 10.

The chain uses TRBV4-1 and TRBJ2-7; TRBD2 matches at 12 bases. This CDR3 has 16 amino acids. V shed 5 bases and J 4 bases; nucleotides not matched to a gene: 9. Germline CDR1 is MGHRA and CDR2 is YSYEKL. CDR3 DNA sequence: TGCGCCAGCAGCGCTAGCGGGAGGGCCGCGGGGTACGAGCAGTACTTC. Translating gives CASSASGRAAGYEQYF.

As regards this clone: Other DNA sequences in this specimen translate into the identical CDR3. The CDR3 nucleotides read TGCGCCAGCAGACCAGGGACGGTCCAAGAGACCCAGTACTTC. Its translation: CASRPGTVQETQYF. This rearrangement joins TRBV5-1 to TRBJ2-5; either TRBD1 or TRBD2 may fit D (5 bases each). Between the trimmed V and J ends, which lost 5 bases and 1 base, there was a span of 12 bases. CDR3 length: 14 residues. CDR1 is SGHRS, CDR2 YFSETQ, per germline.

The chain couples TRBV4-2 to TRBJ1-5; 8 nucleotides line up with TRBD1. This CDR3 contains 17 residues. V trimming: 5 bases; J trimming: 4 bases; junction bases outside the gene matches: 13. Germline-derived CDR1 and CDR2 are LGHNA and YNFKEQ. The CDR3 DNA follows: TGTGCCAGCAGCTTAGCGCCCAGGGGGCCTCGTAATCAGCCCCAGCATTTT. Amino acid sequence: CASSLAPRGPRNQPQHF.

The chain combines TRBV2 with TRBJ2-7, with 9 nucleotides matching TRBD1. The CDR3 totals 14 residues. Germline V gene data show CDR1 as SNHLY and CDR2 as FYNNEI. V dropped 8 bases and J dropped 0; count of bases not matched to a gene: 5. In DNA, the CDR3 is TGTGCCAGCGACACAGGGGGCGACTCCTACGAGCAGTACTTC. Translation gives CASDTGGDSYEQYF.

V and J are TRBV5-1 and TRBJ2-3, with unresolved D. Trimming took 2 bases from V and 2 from J, leaving 9 bases between them. The germline V gene has CDR1 SGHRS and CDR2 YFSETQ. The CDR3 runs 14 residues. CDR3 nucleotides: TGCGCCAGCAGCTTCAGGCAGTTCACAGATACGCAGTATTTT. The encoded protein is CASSFRQFTDTQYF. The variable domain in full, completed from reference TRBV5-1 and TRBJ2-3, reads KAGVTQTPRYLIKTRGQQVTLSCSPISGHRSVSWYQQTPGQGLQFLFEYFSETQRNKGNFPGRFSGRQFSNSRSEMNVSTLELGDSALYLCASSFRQFTDTQYFGPGTRLTVL.